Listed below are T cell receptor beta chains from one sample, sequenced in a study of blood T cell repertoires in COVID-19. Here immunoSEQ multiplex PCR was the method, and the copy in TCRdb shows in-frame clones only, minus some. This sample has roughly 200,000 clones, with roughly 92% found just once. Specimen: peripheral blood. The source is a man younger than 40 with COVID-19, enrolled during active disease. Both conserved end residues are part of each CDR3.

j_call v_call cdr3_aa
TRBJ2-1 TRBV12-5 CASGPDGTGSYNEQFF
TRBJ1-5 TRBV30 CAWSRQGNQPQHF
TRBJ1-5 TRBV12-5 CASGLVFWEGAFYSNQPQHF
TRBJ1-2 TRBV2 CASIAPLLGGAKGYTF
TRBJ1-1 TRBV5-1 CAGSMTGTPGTEAFF
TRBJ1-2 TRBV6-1 CASSENDRDGGYTF
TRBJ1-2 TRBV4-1 CASSQNPAGEGYGYTF
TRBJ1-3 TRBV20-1 CSARVGDTIYF
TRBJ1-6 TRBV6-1 CASSESGLGRPSSYNSPLHF
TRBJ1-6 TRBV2 CASSHPANPGTGNNSPLHF
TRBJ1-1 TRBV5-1 CASSTWTGGQGRYTEAFF
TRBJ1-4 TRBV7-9 CASSFGRQANEKLFF
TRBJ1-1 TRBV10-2 CASRLKTGMNTEAFF
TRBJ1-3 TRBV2 CASSEQGSGNTIYF
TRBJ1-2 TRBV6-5 CASSSGTGLYGYTF
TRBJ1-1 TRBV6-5 CASSYLGGTEAFF
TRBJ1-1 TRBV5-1 CASSLADSSTEAFF
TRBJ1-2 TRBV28 CASKPGQAGYGYTF
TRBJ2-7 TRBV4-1 CASSQESTGAIRTYEQYF
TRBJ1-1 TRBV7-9 CASSSTSRGRMAFF
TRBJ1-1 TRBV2 CASSDGGALNTEAFF
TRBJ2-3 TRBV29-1 CSVDPGQGGYTQYF
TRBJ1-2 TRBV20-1 CSASSTGNYGYTF
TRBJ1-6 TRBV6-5 CASMGTGWDSPLHF
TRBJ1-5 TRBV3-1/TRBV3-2 CASSQDQDSNQPQHF
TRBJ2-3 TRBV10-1 CASSAAGGADTQYF